The 31 T cell receptor beta chains in this list originate from one sample, sequenced in a study of cytomegalovirus exposure and HLA in healthy donors. Generated by immunoSEQ multiplex PCR, the TCRdb table keeps only in-frame clones and is missing some. The sample contains about 160,000 clones, 85% to 90% of which appear only once. Sequenced: PBMCs. The receptors were sampled from a woman between 25 and 40 years old in good health and CMV-seronegative.

V is TRBV4-3 and J is TRBJ2-3; 7 nucleotides agree with TRBD2. This CDR3 comprises 15 residues. The germline CDR1 and CDR2 sequences are LGHNA and YSLEER. V was clipped by 2 bases and J by 3 bases; unmatched bases: 5. In DNA, the CDR3 is TGCGCCAGCAGCCAACAAGTAGCGGGTACAGATACGCAGTATTTT. It yields the protein CASSQQVAGTDTQYF.

V usage is TRBV6-1 and J usage is TRBJ2-3; TRBD1 matches 8 bases. The germline V gene encodes CDR1 MNHNS and CDR2 SASEGT. The V segment lost 7 bases and the J segment 2 bases; nucleotides outside the gene matches: 8. The CDR3 sequence is 15 residues long. The CDR3 sequence is CASTTRGHYTDTQYF. In DNA, the CDR3 is TGTGCCAGCACCACCAGGGGGCATTACACAGATACGCAGTATTTT.

The V call is TRBV15, the J call TRBJ1-3, with 8 bases that match TRBD1. Germline lookup yields CDR1 LNHNV and CDR2 YYDKDF (reference sequence). CDR3 length: 15 residues. Trimming removed 1 base from V and 3 bases from J; junction bases left unmatched: 2. CDR3 DNA sequence: TGTGCCACCAGCAGAGGGACAGGGCGTGGAAACACCATATATTTT. Its translation: CATSRGTGRGNTIYF.

The chain links TRBV6-5 to TRBJ1-1; 7 nucleotides align to TRBD1. The germline CDR1 and CDR2 sequences are MNHEY and SVGAGI. The junction had 4 bases not matched to a gene; V was cut back by 0 bases and J by 3 bases. There are 15 residues in the CDR3. The CDR3 DNA follows: TGTGCCAGCAGTTACTCACTCACAGGGGACACTGAAGCTTTCTTT. Encoded protein: CASSYSLTGDTEAFF.

The J gene is TRBJ2-1, the V gene TRBV28; TRBD1 aligns across 10 bases. CDR3 length: 16 residues. Germline V gives CDR1 MDHEN, CDR2 SYDVKM. V lost 6 bases to trimming and J lost 4 bases; unmatched junction nucleotides: 9. The CDR3 region is CASSTPGTGAYNEQFF. The CDR3, as DNA: TGTGCCAGCAGCACCCCCGGGACAGGGGCATACAATGAGCAGTTCTTC.

The chain has TRBV27 and TRBJ2-5, with 7 bases that match TRBD2. Germline CDR1 is MNHEY and CDR2 is SMNVEV (reference sequence). V shed 6 bases and J 4 bases; nucleotides not matched to a gene: 8. The CDR3 is 14 residues long. This CDR3 is CASRRRGRGETQYF. The DNA of the CDR3 is TGTGCCAGCAGACGCCGGGGGAGGGGAGAGACCCAGTACTTC.

The chain employs TRBV7-3 and TRBJ2-1; D is ambiguous. The CDR3 has 14 amino acids. CDR1 SGHTA and CDR2 FQGTGA come from the germline V gene. V lost 4 bases to trimming and J lost 3 bases, with 10 bases between them. The chain's CDR3 is CASSYDDRYNEQFF. The CDR3, as DNA: TGTGCCAGCAGCTACGATGATCGCTACAATGAGCAGTTCTTC.

The chain links TRBV5-4 to TRBJ2-1; 7 bases line up with TRBD2. The CDR3 has 15 residues. V dropped 0 bases and J dropped 5; count of bases not matched to a gene: 5. Germline V gene sequence: CDR1 SGHNT, CDR2 YYREEE (reference sequence). CDR3 coding DNA: TGTGCCAGCAGCTTGGCCTTAGCGGGTCACAATGAGCAGTTCTTC. It is translated as CASSLALAGHNEQFF. The full variable domain, rest sourced from reference TRBV5-4 and TRBJ2-1, is ETGVTQSPTHLIKTRGQQVTLRCSSQSGHNTVSWYQQALGQGPQFIFQYYREEENGRGNFPPRFSGLQFPNYSSELNVNALELDDSALYLCASSLALAGHNEQFFGPGTRLTVL.

This clone was picked up a small number of times. The rearrangement links TRBV4-3 to TRBJ1-6; the D gene is possibly TRBD1 (6 bases). The CDR3 has 17 residues. V lost 3 bases to trimming and J lost 3 bases, with 15 bases between them. Germline CDR1 is LGHNA and CDR2 is YSLEER. CDR3 sequence: CASSQGAGTNYNSPLHF. The CDR3 DNA reads TGCGCCAGCAGCCAGGGGGCCGGGACAAACTATAATTCACCCCTCCACTTT.

The chain couples TRBV28 to TRBJ2-5; possible D gene TRBD1, 6 bases. There are 16 residues in the CDR3. The germline V gene encodes CDR1 MDHEN and CDR2 SYDVKM. V dropped 6 bases and J dropped 5 bases, with 22 bases sitting between them. CDR3 bases: TGTGCCAGCAGGAAACAGGGACGGGCACTATGGGAGACCCAGTACTTC. Translating gives CASRKQGRALWETQYF.

The genes are TRBV5-6 and TRBJ1-2; 7 positions agree with TRBD1. Trimming cost V 2 bases and J 0 bases; bases outside gene matches: 4. Looked up from germline, CDR1 is SGHDT and CDR2 is YYEEEE. This CDR3 has 15 residues. Here the CDR3 reads CASSLRQGSNYGYTF. The CDR3, as DNA: TGTGCCAGCAGCTTAAGACAGGGCTCTAACTATGGCTACACCTTC.

The genes are TRBV7-2 and TRBJ2-1; 12 bases fit TRBD2. There are 15 residues in the CDR3. The germline V gene has CDR1 SGHTA and CDR2 FQGNSA. Germline trimming cut 2 bases from V and 8 bases from J; bases unmatched to any gene: 4. The CDR3 reads CASSLLAGGPDEQFF. CDR3 sequence (DNA): TGTGCCAGCAGCTTACTAGCGGGAGGGCCAGATGAGCAGTTCTTC.

V and J are TRBV7-2 and TRBJ2-3, with 8 bases identical to TRBD2. CDR1 and CDR2 (germline): SGHTA, FQGNSA. V lost 4 bases, J lost 1 base, and 7 bases stayed unmatched. CDR3 length: 16 amino acids. Written as DNA, the CDR3 is TGTGCCAGCAGCTCGGATGGGACTAGAGGCACAGATACGCAGTATTTT. Protein sequence: CASSSDGTRGTDTQYF.

This chain links TRBV6-9 with TRBJ2-1, with 11 bases fitting TRBD1. Germline CDR1 MNHGY, CDR2 SVAAGI. The CDR3 has 15 amino acids. After removal of 6 bases from V and 5 bases from J, the junction contained 6 bases not matched to a gene. The CDR3: CASRKGQGANNEQFF. The CDR3 bases are TGTGCCAGCAGGAAAGGACAGGGGGCAAACAATGAGCAGTTCTTC.

The gene calls are TRBV5-1 and TRBJ1-6; the match to TRBD1 covers 7 bases. Germline CDR1 reads SGHRS; CDR2 reads YFSETQ. J gave up 1 base and V 4 bases, and 8 bases lay outside the gene matches. The CDR3 extends over 17 amino acids. The CDR3 sequence is CASSTGETRSYNSPLHF. Written as DNA, the CDR3 is TGCGCCAGCAGCACAGGGGAAACGAGGTCCTATAATTCACCCCTCCACTTT.

For the CDR3, the DNA is TGTGCCAGCAGCTTGTTTGGCGGAGATGGTAACTATGGCTACACCTTC. Its protein is CASSLFGGDGNYGYTF. V gene TRBV5-5 combines with J gene TRBJ1-2, with unresolved D. Trimming cost V 1 base and J 1 base, with 14 bases left between them. CDR3 length equals 16 residues. Germline CDR1 is SGHKS and CDR2 is YYEKEE (reference sequence).

The chain joins TRBV20-1 to TRBJ1-5; unclear D gene. The germline CDR1 and CDR2 sequences are DFQATT and SNEGSKA (reference sequence). With 1 base removed from V and 5 bases from J, the gap between germline ends came to 3 bases. CDR3 length: 11 residues. The CDR3, as DNA: TGCAGTGCTAGAGTTGATCAGCCCCAGCATTTT. As protein: CSARVDQPQHF.

This chain links TRBV6-6 with TRBJ2-1, with unresolved D. The CDR3 contains 16 residues. Per the germline V gene, CDR1 is MNHNY and CDR2 is SVGAGI (reference sequence). The V end was cut by 0 bases, the J end by 0 bases, with 9 bases between. CDR3 amino acids: CASSYSLRSSYNEQFF. For the CDR3, the DNA is TGTGCCAGCAGTTACTCGTTGCGGAGCTCCTACAATGAGCAGTTCTTC.

CDR3 sequence reads: CASTKGDSNEQFF. The CDR3 DNA follows: TGTGCCAGCACAAAGGGCGACAGCAATGAGCAGTTCTTC. The chain is built from TRBV6-6 and TRBJ2-1; tentatively, D is TRBD1 (5 bases). Trimming shortened V by 7 bases and J by 6 bases, and 13 bases separated the two germline ends. The CDR3 length is 13 residues. Per germline, CDR1 MNHNY and CDR2 SVGAGI (reference sequence).

The chain employs TRBV9 and TRBJ2-3; unclear D gene. Germline V gives CDR1 SGDLS, CDR2 YYNGEE. This CDR3 has 15 amino acids. V lost 6 bases and J 2 bases, leaving 16 bases between the germline ends. CDR3 sequence: CASTEWAQPTDTQYF. The CDR3 DNA reads TGTGCCAGCACAGAATGGGCACAACCCACAGATACGCAGTATTTT.

The chain couples TRBV28 to TRBJ1-5; D might be TRBD1 (5 bases). The CDR3 totals 14 residues. Trimming stripped 2 bases from V and 3 bases from J, with 8 bases between. CDR1 and CDR2 from the germline V gene are MDHEN and SYDVKM. The CDR3 is CASSLRRDNQPQHF. CDR3 sequence (DNA): TGTGCCAGCAGTTTACGCAGGGACAATCAGCCCCAGCATTTT.

This rearrangement joins TRBV7-2 to TRBJ1-2; D gene uncertain. The V gene lost 5 bases and the J gene lost 4 bases, with 14 bases spanning the gap. The CDR3 has 14 amino acids. Germline CDR1 reads SGHTA; CDR2 reads FQGNSA. In DNA, the CDR3 is TGTGCCAGCAGCCCGATGAGAGGGCCCTATGGCTACACCTTC. Residues: CASSPMRGPYGYTF.

V is TRBV6-5 and J is TRBJ1-1, with 10 nucleotides matching TRBD1. The CDR3 sequence is 15 residues long. Unmatched junction bases numbered 7, after V lost 5 bases and J lost 4 bases. Germline CDR1 and CDR2: MNHEY and SVGAGI. In DNA form, the CDR3 reads TGTGCCAGCAGTAGCCTCCGGGACAGGGGCACTGAAGCTTTCTTT. Translated: CASSSLRDRGTEAFF.

The CDR3 sequence: CASRLGQGAQPQHF. CDR3 coding DNA: TGTGCCAGCAGGTTGGGACAGGGGGCGCAGCCCCAGCATTTT. J is TRBJ1-5 and V is TRBV2; 12 bases are shared with TRBD1. Losses at the gene ends were 6 bases for V and 7 bases for J; bases not matched to a gene: 4. The germline CDR1 and CDR2 sequences are SNHLY and FYNNEI. This CDR3 has 14 residues.

In its sample, this clone was seen a few times. The chain links TRBV6-5 to TRBJ1-5, with D possibly TRBD1 on 6 matching bases. The germline CDR1 and CDR2 sequences are MNHEY and SVGAGI. Deletions cut 6 bases from V and 6 bases from J, with 12 bases between. The CDR3 sequence is 13 residues long. This chain's CDR3 is CASSRRGGQPQHF. CDR3 DNA sequence: TGTGCCAGCAGCCGCAGGGGAGGTCAGCCCCAGCATTTT.

This clone was found once. This chain links TRBV19 with TRBJ1-6; 8 nucleotides match TRBD1. Losses at the gene ends were 6 bases for V and 9 bases for J; bases not matched to a gene: 7. This CDR3 has 14 residues. From germline, CDR1 is LNHDA and CDR2 SQIVND (reference sequence). The CDR3 DNA is TGTGCCAGTAGCCCGGACAGGGTTGCTTCACCCCTCCACTTT. Amino acids: CASSPDRVASPLHF.

This clone came up once. The rearrangement uses TRBV21-1 and TRBJ2-7; the D call TRBD2 from the table was never checked on the DNA. TRBV21-1 has pseudogene status. The CDR3 loop spans 15 amino acids. The CDR3 nucleotides are TGTGCCAGCAGCAAAGACGGCGGCAGAAGCTACGAGCAGTACTTC. This translates into CASSKDGGRSYEQYF.

The gene calls are TRBV12-5 and TRBJ2-7; a possible D gene is TRBD2 (5 bases). Trimming removed 1 base at V and 6 bases at J, with 10 bases between. The CDR3 has 13 residues. Per the germline V gene, CDR1 is LGHNT and CDR2 is FRNRAP. This chain's CDR3 is CASGLEPGSEQYF. CDR3 sequence (DNA): TGTGCTAGTGGTTTGGAACCGGGGTCCGAGCAGTACTTC.

This chain joins TRBV7-2 and TRBJ2-2; tentatively, D is TRBD2 (5 bases). V gave up 1 base and J gave up 1 base, with 16 bases separating them. Germline CDR1 and CDR2: SGHTA and FQGNSA. CDR3 length equals 18 residues. CDR3 bases: TGTGCCAGCAGCTTAGGCCGGGAAGAAAGGATGAACACCGGGGAGCTGTTTTTT. Translated, it gives CASSLGREERMNTGELFF.

The rearrangement links TRBV20-1 to TRBJ2-7; D remains unclear. The CDR3 loop spans 11 amino acids. The ends were cut back, 5 bases at V and 0 bases at J, with 5 bases in the middle. CDR1 and CDR2 (germline): DFQATT, SNEGSKA (reference sequence). CDR3 in amino acids: CSAESSYEQYF. The CDR3 nucleotides are TGCAGTGCTGAAAGCTCCTACGAGCAGTACTTC.

This clone was observed once. In DNA form, the CDR3 reads TGTGCCAGTTACCCCTCGCGGTGGGGCCCTGCGACCTACAATGAGCAGTTCTTC. Translation gives CASYPSRWGPATYNEQFF. The gene calls are TRBV27 and TRBJ2-1; TRBD1 might be the D (5 bases). Per the germline V gene, CDR1 is MNHEY and CDR2 is SMNVEV (reference sequence). This CDR3 region has 18 residues. V lost 9 bases to trimming and J lost 2 bases, with 26 bases between them.